Listed below are T cell receptor beta chains from one sample, sequenced in a study of shared clonotypes between healthy human individuals. TCRdb's table, derived via immunoSEQ multiplex PCR, lists solely in-frame clones and lacks some. Of under 850,000 clones listed, 55% to 80% are singletons. What was sequenced was memory CD4+ T cells sorted from blood. Receptor source: a woman in her thirties in good health. The CDR3 runs from the conserved cysteine through the conserved F or W. The order of the fields is V gene, CDR3 length, J gene, D gene, clone size, CDR3 protein, CDR3 DNA. D genes are given only for firm matches. Size is stated for part of the rows, as once, few or many counts, or as a class when the clone is expanded.

TRBV11-2	15	TRBJ2-2	.	.	CASSQTGRRTGELFF	TGTGCCAGCAGCCAGACAGGGAGGAGAACCGGGGAGCTGTTTTTT
TRBV6-4	15	TRBJ2-1	TRBD2	.	CASSEERGSYNEQFF	TGTGCCAGCAGTGAAGAGCGGGGTTCCTACAATGAGCAGTTCTTC
TRBV29-1	15	TRBJ1-2	.	.	CSVLSRGDGGYGYTF	TGCAGCGTGCTATCCCGAGGGGACGGCGGCTATGGCTACACCTTC
TRBV6-6	12	TRBJ1-1	.	.	CASRPRGTEAFF	TGTGCCAGCAGGCCCAGGGGAACTGAAGCTTTCTTT
TRBV5-1	16	TRBJ2-2	TRBD2	.	CASRPLAGVNTGELFF	TGCGCCAGCAGGCCCCTAGCGGGAGTAAACACCGGGGAGCTGTTTTTT
TRBV27	16	TRBJ2-1	TRBD1	.	CASSLPDRAKSGEQFF	TGTGCCAGCAGTTTGCCGGACAGGGCTAAATCCGGGGAGCAGTTCTTC
TRBV11-3	13	TRBJ1-1	.	.	CASSMTRNTEAFF	TGTGCCAGCAGCATGACTAGAAACACTGAAGCTTTCTTT
TRBV9	15	TRBJ2-3	.	few	CASSVVTRAVDTQYF	TGTGCCAGCAGCGTAGTAACGAGAGCCGTGGATACGCAGTATTTT
TRBV30	12	TRBJ2-7	.	.	CAWSRDMYEQYF	TGTGCCTGGAGCAGGGACATGTACGAGCAGTACTTC
TRBV18	14	TRBJ1-5	TRBD1	.	CASSPGQAGQPQHF	TGTGCCAGCTCACCGGGACAGGCAGGTCAGCCCCAGCATTTT
TRBV6-6	15	TRBJ1-5	.	.	CASSYSTGSNQPQHF	TGTGCCAGCAGTTACTCAACAGGTAGCAATCAGCCCCAGCATTTT
TRBV28	12	TRBJ1-1	.	.	CASTDGTLEAFF	TGTGCCAGCACCGACGGGACCCTTGAAGCTTTCTTT
TRBV5-4	12	TRBJ2-1	TRBD1	.	CASGQAYNEQFF	TGTGCCTCGGGACAGGCTTACAATGAGCAGTTCTTC
TRBV2	14	TRBJ2-1	TRBD2	few	CASRLAGGPGEQFF	TGTGCCAGCAGACTAGCGGGAGGGCCAGGAGAGCAGTTCTTC
TRBV28	15	TRBJ1-5	.	.	CASSPGGPYNQPQHF	TGTGCCAGCAGTCCTGGGGGGCCCTACAATCAGCCCCAGCATTTT
TRBV5-1	17	TRBJ2-6	TRBD1	.	CASSRQGIHSGANVLTF	TGCGCCAGCAGCCGACAGGGGATACACTCTGGGGCCAACGTCCTGACTTTC
TRBV28	14	TRBJ2-1	TRBD2	.	CASRTSGTYNEQFF	TGTGCCAGTCGGACTAGCGGGACCTACAATGAGCAGTTCTTC
TRBV25-1	17	TRBJ2-7	TRBD1	.	CASSSLNGKGAPEVQYF	TGTGCCAGCAGTTCCCTAAACGGAAAGGGGGCCCCAGAGGTGCAGTACTTC
TRBV11-2	12	TRBJ2-3	.	.	CASLVLSDTQYF	TGTGCCAGCCTAGTGTTATCAGATACGCAGTATTTT
TRBV5-8	14	TRBJ2-3	TRBD1	.	CASSDAGGPDTQYF	TGTGCCAGCAGCGACGCAGGGGGCCCAGATACGCAGTATTTT
TRBV18	16	TRBJ1-5	TRBD1	.	CASSPTGGWGNQPQHF	TGTGCCAGCTCACCAACAGGGGGCTGGGGCAATCAGCCCCAGCATTTT
TRBV6-1	15	TRBJ2-7	TRBD1	few	CASNLGLGQAWEQYF	TGTGCCAGCAATCTAGGGTTGGGACAGGCCTGGGAGCAGTACTTC
TRBV2	11	TRBJ1-2	.	few	CASSVSGGYTF	TGTGCCAGCAGTGTATCCGGAGGCTACACCTTC
TRBV5-6	16	TRBJ1-5	TRBD1	.	CASSRWTGGSNQPQHF	TGTGCCAGCAGCAGGTGGACAGGGGGAAGCAATCAGCCCCAGCATTTT
TRBV19	14	TRBJ1-5	.	.	CASSISVDNQPQHF	TGTGCCAGTAGTATATCGGTAGATAATCAGCCCCAGCATTTT
TRBV30	14	TRBJ1-1	.	.	CAWLAREMNTEAFF	TGTGCCTGGCTTGCTAGGGAGATGAACACTGAAGCTTTCTTT
TRBV19	14	TRBJ2-1	.	.	CASSSGSGVNEQFF	TGTGCCAGTTCGTCGGGGTCGGGTGTCAATGAGCAGTTCTTC
TRBV11-2	14	TRBJ2-7	.	.	CASSLVTGSGEQYF	TGTGCCAGCAGCTTAGTAACAGGGTCGGGCGAGCAGTACTTC